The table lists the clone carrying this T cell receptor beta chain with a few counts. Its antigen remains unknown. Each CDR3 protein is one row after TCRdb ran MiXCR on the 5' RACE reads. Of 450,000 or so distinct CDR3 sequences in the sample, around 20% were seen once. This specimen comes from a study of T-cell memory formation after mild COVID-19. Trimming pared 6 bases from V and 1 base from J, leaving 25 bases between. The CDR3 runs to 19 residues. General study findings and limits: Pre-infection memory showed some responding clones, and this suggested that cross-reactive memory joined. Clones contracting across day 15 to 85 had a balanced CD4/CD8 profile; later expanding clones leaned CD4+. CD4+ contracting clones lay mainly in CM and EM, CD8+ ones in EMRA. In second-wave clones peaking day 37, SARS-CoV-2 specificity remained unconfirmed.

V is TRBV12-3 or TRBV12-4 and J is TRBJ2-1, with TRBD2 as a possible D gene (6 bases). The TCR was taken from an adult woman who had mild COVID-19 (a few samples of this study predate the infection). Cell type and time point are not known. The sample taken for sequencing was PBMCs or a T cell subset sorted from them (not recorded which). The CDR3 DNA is TGTGCCAGCAGAGGTGGAGGGAGACTAGTTTTTATGTCCTACAATGAGCAGTTCTTC. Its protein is CASRGGGRLVFMSYNEQFF.